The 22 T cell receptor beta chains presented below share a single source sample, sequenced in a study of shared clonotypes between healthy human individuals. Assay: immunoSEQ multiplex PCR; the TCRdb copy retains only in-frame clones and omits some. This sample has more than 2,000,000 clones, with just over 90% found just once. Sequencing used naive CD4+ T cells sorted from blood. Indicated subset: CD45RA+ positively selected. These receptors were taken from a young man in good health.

The CDR3 region has the DNA TGCAGCGTAGCCGGGACGGGATACAATGAGCAGTTCTTC. Amino acid sequence: CSVAGTGYNEQFF. This chain joins TRBV29-1 and TRBJ2-1; D could derive from TRBD1 or TRBD2 (5 bases each). Trimming removed 6 bases from V and 4 bases from J, with 13 bases in between. Germline V gene data show CDR1 as SQVTM and CDR2 as ANQGSEA. The CDR3 has 13 amino acids.

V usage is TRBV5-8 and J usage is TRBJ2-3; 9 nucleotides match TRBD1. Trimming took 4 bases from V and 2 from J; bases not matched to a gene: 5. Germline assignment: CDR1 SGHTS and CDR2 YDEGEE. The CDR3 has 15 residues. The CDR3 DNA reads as TGTGCCAGCAGCCTGGGACAGGGATTCACAGATACGCAGTATTTT. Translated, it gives CASSLGQGFTDTQYF.

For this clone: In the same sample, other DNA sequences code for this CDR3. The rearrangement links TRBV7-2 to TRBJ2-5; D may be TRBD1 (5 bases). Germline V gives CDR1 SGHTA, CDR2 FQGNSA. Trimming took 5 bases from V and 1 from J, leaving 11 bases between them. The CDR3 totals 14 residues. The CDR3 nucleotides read TGTGCCAGCAGCCTAACGACAGTCCAAGAGACCCAGTACTTC. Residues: CASSLTTVQETQYF.

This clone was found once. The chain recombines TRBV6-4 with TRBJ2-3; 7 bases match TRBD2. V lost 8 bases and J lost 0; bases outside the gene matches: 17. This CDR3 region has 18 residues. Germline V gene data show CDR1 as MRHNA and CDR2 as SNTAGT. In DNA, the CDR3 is TGTGCCAGCTTCGAGCCCTTAGCGGGCCCAAAGAGCACAGATACGCAGTATTTT. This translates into CASFEPLAGPKSTDTQYF.

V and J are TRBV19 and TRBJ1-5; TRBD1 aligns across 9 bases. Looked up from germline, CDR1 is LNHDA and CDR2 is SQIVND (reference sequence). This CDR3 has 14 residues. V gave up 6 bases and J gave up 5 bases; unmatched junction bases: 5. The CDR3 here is CASRPGQGDQPQHF. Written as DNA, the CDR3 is TGTGCCAGTAGGCCGGGACAGGGCGATCAGCCCCAGCATTTT.

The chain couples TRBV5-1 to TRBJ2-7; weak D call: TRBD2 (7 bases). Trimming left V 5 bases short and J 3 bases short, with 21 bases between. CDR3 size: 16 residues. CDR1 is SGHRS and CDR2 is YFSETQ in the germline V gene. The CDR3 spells CASSQATGGGLYEQYF. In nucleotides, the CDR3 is TGCGCCAGCAGTCAAGCGACGGGGGGCGGGCTCTACGAGCAGTACTTC.

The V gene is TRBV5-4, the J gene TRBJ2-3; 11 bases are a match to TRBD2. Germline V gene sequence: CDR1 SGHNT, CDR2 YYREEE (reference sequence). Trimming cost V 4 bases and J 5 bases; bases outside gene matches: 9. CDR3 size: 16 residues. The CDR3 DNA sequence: TGTGCCAGCAGCGGGGTAGCGGGAGGGCCAATAGATACGCAGTATTTT. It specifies CASSGVAGGPIDTQYF.

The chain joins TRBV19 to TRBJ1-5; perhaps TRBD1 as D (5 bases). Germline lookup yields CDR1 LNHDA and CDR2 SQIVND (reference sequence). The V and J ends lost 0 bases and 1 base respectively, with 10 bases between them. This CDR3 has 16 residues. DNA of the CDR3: TGTGCCAGTAGTATAGAAAGGGGAGGGAGCAATCAGCCCCAGCATTTT. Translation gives CASSIERGGSNQPQHF.

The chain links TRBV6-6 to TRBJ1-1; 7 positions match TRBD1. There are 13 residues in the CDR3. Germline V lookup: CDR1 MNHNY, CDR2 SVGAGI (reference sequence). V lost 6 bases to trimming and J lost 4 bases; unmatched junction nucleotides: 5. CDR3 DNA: TGTGCCAGCAGCAACGGACAGGTCACTGAAGCTTTCTTT. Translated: CASSNGQVTEAFF.

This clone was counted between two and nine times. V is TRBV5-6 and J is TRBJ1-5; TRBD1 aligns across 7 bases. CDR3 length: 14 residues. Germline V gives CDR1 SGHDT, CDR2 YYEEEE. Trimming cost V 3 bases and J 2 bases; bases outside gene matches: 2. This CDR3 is CASSYDRGNQPQHF. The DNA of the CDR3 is TGTGCCAGCAGCTACGACAGGGGCAATCAGCCCCAGCATTTT.

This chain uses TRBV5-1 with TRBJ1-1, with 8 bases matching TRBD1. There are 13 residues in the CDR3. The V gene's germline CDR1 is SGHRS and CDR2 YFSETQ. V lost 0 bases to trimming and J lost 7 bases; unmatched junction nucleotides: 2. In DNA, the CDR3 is TGCGCCAGCAGCTTGGGGACAGGGAGTGAAGCTTTCTTT. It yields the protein CASSLGTGSEAFF.

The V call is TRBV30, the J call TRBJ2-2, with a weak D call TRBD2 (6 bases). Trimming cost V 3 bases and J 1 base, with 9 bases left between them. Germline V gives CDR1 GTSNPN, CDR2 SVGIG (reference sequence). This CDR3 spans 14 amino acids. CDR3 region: CAWRASENTGELFF. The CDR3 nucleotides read TGTGCCTGGAGGGCTAGCGAGAACACCGGGGAGCTGTTTTTT.

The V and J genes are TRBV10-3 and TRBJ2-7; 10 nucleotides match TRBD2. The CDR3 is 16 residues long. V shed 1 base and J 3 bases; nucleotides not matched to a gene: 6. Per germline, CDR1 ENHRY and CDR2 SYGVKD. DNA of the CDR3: TGTGCCATCAGTGAGTTCCCTAGCGGGAGTAGCTACGAGCAGTACTTC. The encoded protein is CAISEFPSGSSYEQYF.

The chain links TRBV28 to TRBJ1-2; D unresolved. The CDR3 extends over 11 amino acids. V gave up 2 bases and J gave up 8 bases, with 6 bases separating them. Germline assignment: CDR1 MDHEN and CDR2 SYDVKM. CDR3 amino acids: CASSLRRGYTF. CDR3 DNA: TGTGCCAGCAGTTTAAGAAGAGGCTACACCTTC.

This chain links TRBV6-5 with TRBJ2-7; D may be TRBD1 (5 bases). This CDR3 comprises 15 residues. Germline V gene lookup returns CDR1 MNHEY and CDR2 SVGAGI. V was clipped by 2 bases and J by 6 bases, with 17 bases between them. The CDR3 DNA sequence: TGTGCCAGCAGTTACCAGGGCCACTCTGGGGCCGAGCAGTACTTC. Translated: CASSYQGHSGAEQYF.

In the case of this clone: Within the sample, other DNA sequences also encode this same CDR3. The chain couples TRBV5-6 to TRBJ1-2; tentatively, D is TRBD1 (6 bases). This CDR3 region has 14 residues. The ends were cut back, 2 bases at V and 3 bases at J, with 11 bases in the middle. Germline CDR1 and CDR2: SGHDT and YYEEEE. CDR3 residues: CASSLTGRYYGYTF. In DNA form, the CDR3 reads TGTGCCAGCAGCTTAACAGGGCGGTACTATGGCTACACCTTC.

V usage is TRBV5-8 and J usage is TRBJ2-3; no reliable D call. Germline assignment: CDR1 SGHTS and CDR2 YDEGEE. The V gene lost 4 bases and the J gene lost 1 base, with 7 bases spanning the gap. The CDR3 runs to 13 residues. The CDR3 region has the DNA TGTGCCAGCAGCCCTTTGGGCACAGATACGCAGTATTTT. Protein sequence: CASSPLGTDTQYF.

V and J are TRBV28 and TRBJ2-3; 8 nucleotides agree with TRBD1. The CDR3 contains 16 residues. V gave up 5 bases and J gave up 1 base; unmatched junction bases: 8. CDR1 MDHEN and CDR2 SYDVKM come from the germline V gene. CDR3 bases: TGTGCCAGCAGTCCCGGACAGGGTCGGGGCACAGATACGCAGTATTTT. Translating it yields CASSPGQGRGTDTQYF.

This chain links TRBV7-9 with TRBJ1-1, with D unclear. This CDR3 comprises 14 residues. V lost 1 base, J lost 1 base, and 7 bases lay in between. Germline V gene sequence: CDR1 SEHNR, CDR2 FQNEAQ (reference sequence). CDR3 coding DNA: TGTGCCAGCAGCTTAGTTTCAGGGAACACTGAAGCTTTCTTT. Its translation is CASSLVSGNTEAFF. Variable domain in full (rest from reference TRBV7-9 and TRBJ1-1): DTGVSQNPRHKITKRGQNVTFRCDPISEHNRLYWYRQTLGQGPEFLTYFQNEAQLEKSRLLSDRFSAERPKGSFSTLEIQRTEQGDSAMYLCASSLVSGNTEAFFGQGTRLTVV.

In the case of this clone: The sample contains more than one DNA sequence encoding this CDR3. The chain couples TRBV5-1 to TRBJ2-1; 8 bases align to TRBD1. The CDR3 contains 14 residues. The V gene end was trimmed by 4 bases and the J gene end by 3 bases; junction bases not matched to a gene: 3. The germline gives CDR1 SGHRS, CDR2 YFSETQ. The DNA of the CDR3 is TGCGCCAGCAGCCCAGGACAGGGCTACAATGAGCAGTTCTTC. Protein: CASSPGQGYNEQFF.

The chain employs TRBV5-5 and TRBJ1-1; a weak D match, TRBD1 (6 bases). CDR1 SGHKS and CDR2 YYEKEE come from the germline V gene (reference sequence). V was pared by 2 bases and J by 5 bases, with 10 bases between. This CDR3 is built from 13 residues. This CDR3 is CASSFTGQTEAFF. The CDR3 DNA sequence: TGTGCCAGCAGCTTCACAGGGCAGACTGAAGCTTTCTTT.

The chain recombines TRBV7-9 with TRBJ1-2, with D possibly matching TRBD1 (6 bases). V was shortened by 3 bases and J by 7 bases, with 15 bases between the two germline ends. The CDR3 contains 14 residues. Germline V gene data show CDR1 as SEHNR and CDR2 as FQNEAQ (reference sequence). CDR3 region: CASSFTPLGGGYTF. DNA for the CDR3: TGTGCCAGCAGCTTTACCCCCTTAGGGGGTGGCTACACCTTC.